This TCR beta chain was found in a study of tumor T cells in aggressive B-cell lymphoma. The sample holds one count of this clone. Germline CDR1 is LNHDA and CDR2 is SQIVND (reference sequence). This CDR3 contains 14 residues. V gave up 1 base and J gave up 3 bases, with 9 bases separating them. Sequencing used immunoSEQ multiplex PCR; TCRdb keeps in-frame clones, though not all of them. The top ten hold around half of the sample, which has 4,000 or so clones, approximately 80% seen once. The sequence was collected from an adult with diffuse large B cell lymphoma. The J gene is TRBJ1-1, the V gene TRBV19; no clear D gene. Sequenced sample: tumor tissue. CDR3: CASSIAGSYTEAFF. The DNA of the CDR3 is TGTGCCAGTAGTATAGCTGGCAGTTACACTGAAGCTTTCTTT.